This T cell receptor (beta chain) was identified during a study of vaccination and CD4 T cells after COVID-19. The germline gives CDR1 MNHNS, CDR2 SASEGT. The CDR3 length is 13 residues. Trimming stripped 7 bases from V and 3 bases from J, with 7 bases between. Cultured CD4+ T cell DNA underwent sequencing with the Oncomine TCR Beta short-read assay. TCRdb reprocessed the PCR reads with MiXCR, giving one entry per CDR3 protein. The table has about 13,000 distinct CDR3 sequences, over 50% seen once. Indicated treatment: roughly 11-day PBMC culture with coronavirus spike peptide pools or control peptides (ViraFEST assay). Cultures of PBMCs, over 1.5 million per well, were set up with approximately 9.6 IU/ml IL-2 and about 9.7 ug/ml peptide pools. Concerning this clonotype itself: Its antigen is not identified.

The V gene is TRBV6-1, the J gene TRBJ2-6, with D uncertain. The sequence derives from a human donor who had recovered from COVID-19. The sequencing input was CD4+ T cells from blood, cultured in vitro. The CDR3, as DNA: TGTGCCAGCACGCTTAGTGGGGCCAACGTCCTGACTTTC. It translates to CASTLSGANVLTF.